The T cell receptor (beta chain) described here comes from a study of vaccination and CD4 T cells after COVID-19. Study overall: Overlapping SARS-CoV-2, HCoV-NL63, HCoV-OC43 and HCoV-229E spike peptides were used to stimulate cells. Study-wide findings and caveats: Convalescent patients' median share of reactive clones seen only post-vaccination was 70% to 90%. The median SARS-CoV-2-reactive clonotype number increased from approximately 21 to 40, without statistical significance.

Indicated treatment: approximately 9-day PBMC culture with coronavirus spike peptide pools or control peptides (ViraFEST assay). About this clonotype itself: Antigen: not known.

Trimming shortened V by 1 base and J by 6 bases, and 8 bases separated the two germline ends. The CDR3 consists of 13 residues. Germline V CDR1 and CDR2: SGHNT, YENEEA. CD4+ T cells that had been cultured provided DNA sequenced with the Oncomine TCR Beta short-read assay. Genomic DNA was isolated from CD4+ T cells that had been cultured. TCRdb independently ran MiXCR on the PCR reads; one entry per CDR3 protein. Seen here are 4,300 or so distinct CDR3 sequences, roughly 20% observed once, and the top ten hold around 50%. The TCR originated in a human donor who had recovered from COVID-19. Specimen: CD4+ T cells from blood, cultured in vitro, collected after SARS-CoV-2 vaccination. The rearrangement uses TRBV11-3 and TRBJ2-3; no clear D gene. CDR3 coding DNA: TGTGCCAGCAGCTTAGGGGCTGTGGATACGCAGTATTTT. This gives the protein CASSLGAVDTQYF.